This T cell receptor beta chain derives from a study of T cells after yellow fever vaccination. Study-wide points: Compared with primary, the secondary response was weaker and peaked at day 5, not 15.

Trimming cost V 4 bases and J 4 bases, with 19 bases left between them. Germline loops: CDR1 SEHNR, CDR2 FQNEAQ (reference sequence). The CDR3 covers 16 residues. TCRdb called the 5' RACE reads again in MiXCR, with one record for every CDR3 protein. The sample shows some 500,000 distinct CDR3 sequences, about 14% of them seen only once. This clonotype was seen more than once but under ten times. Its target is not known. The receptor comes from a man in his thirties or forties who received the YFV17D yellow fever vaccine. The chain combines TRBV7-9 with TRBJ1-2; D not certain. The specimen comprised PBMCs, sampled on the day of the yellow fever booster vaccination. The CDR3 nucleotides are TGTGCCAGCAGCTCGGAGGCGCGGGTTTTTCTCTATGGCTACACCTTC. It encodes CASSSEARVFLYGYTF.